Below are 10 T cell receptor beta chains sequenced from a single sample in a study of blood T cell repertoires in COVID-19. The data were produced by immunoSEQ multiplex PCR, yet TCRdb's version contains in-frame clones alone and is incomplete. The sample has some 290,000 clones, 88% seen once. The sample was peripheral blood. The receptors shown here come from a woman in her 30s with COVID-19, enrolled during active disease.

The chain joins TRBV10-1 to TRBJ2-3; D is perhaps TRBD2 (6 bases). The germline V and J ends were trimmed by 6 bases and 4 bases, with 11 bases remaining between them. This CDR3 region has 13 residues. CDR1 WNHNN and CDR2 SYGVQD come from the germline V gene (reference sequence). CDR3 coding DNA: TGCGCCAGCAGCGGCGGAGGGGCAGATACGCAGTATTTT. Encoded protein: CASSGGGADTQYF.

J is TRBJ1-2 and V is TRBV2; D might be TRBD1 (5 bases). With 4 bases removed from V and 3 bases from J, the gap between germline ends came to 12 bases. Germline V lookup: CDR1 SNHLY, CDR2 FYNNEI. This CDR3 is built from 14 residues. The CDR3 reads CASSGWGSDYGYTF. CDR3 bases: TGTGCCAGCAGTGGCTGGGGCAGTGACTATGGCTACACCTTC.

The chain carries TRBV9 and TRBJ1-4, with 9 bases matching TRBD1. The CDR3 contains 14 residues. Per the germline V gene, CDR1 is SGDLS and CDR2 is YYNGEE. J gave up 10 bases and V 3 bases, and 7 bases lay outside the gene matches. CDR3 sequence (DNA): TGTGCCAGCAGCGCGGGACAGGGAGGCGGAAAACTGTTTTTT. Encoded protein: CASSAGQGGGKLFF.

The V gene is TRBV3-1 (or the pseudogene TRBV3-2), the J gene TRBJ2-3, with 11 positions matching TRBD1. The CDR3 totals 11 residues. With V trimmed by 7 bases and J by 15 bases, 6 bases remained unmatched. Per germline, CDR1 LGHDT and CDR2 YNNKEL (reference sequence). The CDR3: CASIQGTGGYF. CDR3 bases: TGTGCCAGCATCCAGGGGACAGGGGGTTATTTT.

The genes are TRBV27 and TRBJ1-2, with D maybe TRBD1 (6 bases). Germline values: CDR1 MNHEY, CDR2 SMNVEV (reference sequence). CDR3 size: 13 residues. V lost 6 bases and J 6 bases, leaving 14 bases between the germline ends. The DNA for the CDR3 is TGTGCCAGCAGGAACACAGGGCCGCATGGCTACACCTTC. It specifies CASRNTGPHGYTF.

This clone has more than one count but fewer than ten. The V gene is TRBV9, the J gene TRBJ1-2, with 7 bases aligning to TRBD1. Trimming removed 1 base from V and 1 base from J; junction bases left unmatched: 7. The CDR3 has 16 residues. The V gene's germline CDR1 is SGDLS and CDR2 YYNGEE. For the CDR3, the DNA is TGTGCCAGCAGCGTAAGCCAGGGGGAGCTTAACTATGGCTACACCTTC. It specifies CASSVSQGELNYGYTF.

The rearrangement links TRBV21-1 to TRBJ2-1; the table names TRBD2, a call not compared with the DNA. TRBV21-1 has pseudogene status. This CDR3 is built from 16 residues. In DNA, the CDR3 is TGTGCCAGCAGCACGACTAGCGGGAAAAGGAACGTTGAGCAGTTCTTC. Protein product: CASSTTSGKRNVEQFF.

The chain couples TRBV10-3 to TRBJ1-4, with D hard to call. The length of the CDR3 is 15 residues. Germline assignment: CDR1 ENHRY and CDR2 SYGVKD. V was trimmed by 2 bases and J by 6 bases, leaving 13 bases between them. The CDR3 protein is CAISETVRPDEKLFF. The CDR3 nucleotides are TGTGCCATCAGTGAGACGGTCAGGCCGGATGAAAAACTGTTTTTT.

J is TRBJ1-4 and V is TRBV30, with D possibly TRBD1 on 6 matching bases. Trimming cost V 2 bases and J 4 bases, with 8 bases left between them. The germline V gene encodes CDR1 GTSNPN and CDR2 SVGIG (reference sequence). CDR3 length: 13 residues. Written as DNA, the CDR3 is TGTGCCTGGAGTAGAGGGGGTAATGAAAAACTGTTTTTT. It yields the protein CAWSRGGNEKLFF.

This clone came up once. The chain uses TRBV6-5 and TRBJ1-1, with D hard to call. This CDR3 is built from 12 residues. The germline CDR1 and CDR2 sequences are MNHEY and SVGAGI. Trimming removed 9 bases at V and 1 base at J, with 9 bases between. The CDR3 DNA reads TGTGCCAGTGAGATATCGAACACTGAAGCTTTCTTT. It is translated as CASEISNTEAFF.